Given below is one TCR beta chain in context. Its antigen is unknown. The sample comes from a study of OX40 agonist ivuxolimab in advanced cancers. Overall study results and limits: The CD4+ and CD8+ T cells in the blood had expanded clonally by week 6 at 0.1 to 3.0 mg/kg.

Assay used: immunoSEQ multiplex PCR; TCRdb lists only in-frame clones, some missing. This table holds some 30,000 clones, about 93% found once. The source of this sequence is an adult with an advanced solid tumor such as melanoma, head and neck, liver or kidney cancer. Sample: CD4+ or CD8+ T cells sorted from blood, taken in a trial of the OX40 agonist ivuxolimab.

The CDR3 DNA reads TGTGCCAGCAGCATGAATCGAGCGGGAGGGGCTGAGACCCAGTACTTC. Protein sequence: CASSMNRAGGAETQYF. This sequence joins TRBV7-2 and TRBJ2-5, with 10 bases matching TRBD2. There are 16 residues in the CDR3. CDR1 SGHTA and CDR2 FQGNSA come from the germline V gene. V dropped 5 bases and J dropped 5; count of bases not matched to a gene: 11.